Listed here is a single TCR beta chain. Per the study methods: The authors estimated nucleated cell counts from reference gene primer amplification. Here immunoSEQ multiplex PCR was the method, and the copy in TCRdb shows in-frame clones only, minus some. V and J calls and clone size are those listed in that table; D and trimming were worked out from the DNA. The data show a few hundred thousand clones, approximately 89% seen once. Residents of 24 US areas, aged roughly 18 to 89 years, made up the participants. Participant-given clinical history determined each cohort assignment. Germline CDR1 SGHDT, CDR2 YYEEEE. V was trimmed by 4 bases and J by 8 bases, leaving 13 bases between them. The CDR3 totals 13 residues. This entry belongs to a study of blood T cell repertoires in COVID-19. The wider study: Sample material is recorded as cDNA or gDNA derived from T cells, B-cell-depleted T cells, or PBMCs.

Sequences were obtained from PBMCs or T cells enriched from blood (not recorded which). The rearrangement links TRBV5-6 to TRBJ2-1, with a possible D match to TRBD1 (6 bases). The TCR was taken from a woman in her thirties or forties with acute COVID-19. CDR3 bases: TGTGCCAGCAGCACCATCAGGGGTCATGAGCAGTTCTTC. Its protein product is CASSTIRGHEQFF.